Listed below are T cell receptor beta chains from one sample, sequenced in a study of monozygotic twins with inflammatory bowel disease. Following a re-call of the 5' RACE reads, TCRdb has one entry per CDR3 protein and lacks DNA. The clone table shows roughly 200,000 distinct CDR3 sequences, with the ten largest holding around 7.7%. The source material was blood. The receptors were gathered from a human donor with ulcerative colitis or Crohn's disease, or a healthy co-twin of an affected twin (not recorded which). The CDR3 runs from the conserved cysteine through the conserved F or W.

v_call: TRBV12-3/TRBV12-4
j_call: TRBJ1-2
cdr3_aa: CASSHGAGQIYGYTF

v_call: TRBV11-2
j_call: TRBJ2-1
cdr3_aa: CASSPPTGAYNEQFF

v_call: TRBV7-3
j_call: TRBJ1-1
cdr3_aa: CASSLRPGTDNTEAFF

v_call: TRBV5-5
j_call: TRBJ1-5
cdr3_aa: CASSLWGGLNQPQHF

v_call: TRBV20-1
j_call: TRBJ1-2
cdr3_aa: CSATERLGAAYGYTF

v_call: TRBV4-2
j_call: TRBJ1-6
cdr3_aa: CASSQGGEVSYNSPLHF

v_call: TRBV15
j_call: TRBJ2-2
cdr3_aa: CATSRGDGGTNTGELFF

v_call: TRBV7-9
j_call: TRBJ1-5
cdr3_aa: CASSLAQASNQPQHF

v_call: TRBV20-1
j_call: TRBJ2-1
cdr3_aa: CSASYSGTSGRVWNEQFF

v_call: TRBV5-6
j_call: TRBJ2-1
cdr3_aa: CASSLRDSTYNEQFF

v_call: TRBV5-1
j_call: TRBJ1-1
cdr3_aa: CASFKGELDRNTEAFF

v_call: TRBV29-1
j_call: TRBJ2-3
cdr3_aa: CSVEMVAVPSTDTQYF

v_call: TRBV19
j_call: TRBJ1-5
cdr3_aa: CASSNQGAGQPQHF

v_call: TRBV7-9
j_call: TRBJ1-1
cdr3_aa: CASSFLITGEAFF

v_call: TRBV7-2
j_call: TRBJ2-5
cdr3_aa: CASSPDPQETQYF

v_call: TRBV12-3/TRBV12-4
j_call: TRBJ1-2
cdr3_aa: CASSHVLNNYGYTF